This paragraph covers one TCR beta chain sequence. Its antigen remains unknown. As to time point: newly diagnosed GD, antithyroid drugs for less than 3 months. The TCR library was made from RNA extracted from PBMCs. Both iRepertoire HTBI primers and Arm-PCR of CDR3 regions were used to build the TCR beta libraries. Each CDR3 protein is one row after TCRdb ran MiXCR on the multiplex PCR reads. The table lists 440,000 or so distinct CDR3 sequences, 15% of them singletons, with 16% in the top ten. The V gene end was trimmed by 2 bases and the J gene end by 8 bases; junction bases not matched to a gene: 12. Germline CDR1 reads MGHRA; CDR2 reads YSYEKL. The CDR3 has 17 amino acids. The sample is drawn from a study of regulatory T cells in long-lasting Graves disease. Study-level findings and limits: Lower TCR diversity characterized persistent Graves' patients relative to newly diagnosed patients. The number of shared public clonotypes was higher in persistent patients (2,741) than new patients (under 1,000). Segments TRBV28, TRBJ1-2 and TRBJ2-5 showed preferential usage in persistent disease.

A further study also used this sample, focusing on T cells in Graves' hyperthyroidism and ophthalmopathy. From that second work: Diagnoses were made from clinical symptoms, serum measures (thyroxine and TRAb), thyroid ultrasound and orbital computed tomography.

Sequencing was performed on peripheral blood mononuclear cells (PBMCs), taken at new diagnosis, from a patient treated with antithyroid drugs. The chain combines TRBV4-1 with TRBJ2-1, with TRBD1 matching over 10 bases. This sequence originates from a woman in her 30s with Graves disease. The DNA of the CDR3 is TGCGCCAGCAGCCAATTGGCTGCGGGACAGGGGTCCCATGAGCAGTTCTTC. Its translation is CASSQLAAGQGSHEQFF.